These 19 T cell receptor beta chains originate from one sample sequenced in a study of cytomegalovirus exposure and HLA in healthy donors. The PCR had 60 Vbeta and 13 Jbeta primers. Profiled with immunoSEQ multiplex PCR; TCRdb holds only in-frame clones, not every one. This sample has about 120,000 clones; roughly 82% occur once, and the top ten carry under 7%. The sample comprised PBMCs. These receptors were collected from a man aged 18-30 years in good health and CMV-seropositive.

The gene calls are TRBV4-2 and TRBJ2-3; 9 bases fit TRBD2. The CDR3 sequence is 18 residues long. Germline CDR1 reads LGHNA; CDR2 reads YNFKEQ. J was trimmed by 2 bases and V by 3 bases; bases with no gene match: 12. CDR3 sequence reads: CASSQGDQGLAFTDTQYF. The CDR3 DNA follows: TGTGCCAGCAGCCAGGGGGACCAGGGACTAGCTTTCACAGATACGCAGTATTTT.

The J gene is TRBJ1-1, the V gene TRBV2; D is undetermined. The germline V gene encodes CDR1 SNHLY and CDR2 FYNNEI. CDR3 length: 13 residues. V shed 7 bases and J shed 9 bases, with 18 bases lying between them. This CDR3 is CASIRTPSSQAFF. For the CDR3, the DNA is TGTGCCAGCATCCGAACACCGTCATCGCAAGCTTTCTTT. The complete variable domain, with remaining parts taken from reference TRBV2 and TRBJ1-1, reads EPEVTQTPSHQVTQMGQEVILRCVPISNHLYFYWYRQILGQKVEFLVSFYNNEISEKSEIFDDQFSVERPDGSNFTLKIRSTKLEDSAMYFCASIRTPSSQAFFGQGTRLTVV.

The V gene is TRBV19, the J gene TRBJ2-3; 11 bases map to TRBD2. CDR1 and CDR2 (germline): LNHDA, SQIVND (reference sequence). The CDR3 totals 16 residues. Losses at the gene ends were 3 bases for V and 4 bases for J; bases not matched to a gene: 6. CDR3 sequence reads: CASSIHASGRSDTQYF. DNA for the CDR3: TGTGCCAGTAGTATCCACGCTAGCGGGAGGTCAGATACGCAGTATTTT.

J is TRBJ2-7 and V is TRBV6-5; 8 nucleotides match TRBD1. The germline gives CDR1 MNHEY, CDR2 SVGAGI. After removal of 3 bases from V and 4 bases from J, the junction contained 11 bases not matched to a gene. The CDR3 sequence is 16 residues long. The CDR3 sequence: CASSYTIGQGRYEQYF. The CDR3 DNA is TGTGCCAGCAGTTATACTATAGGACAGGGCAGATACGAGCAGTACTTC.

CDR3 DNA sequence: TGTGCCAGCTCACCATACAGGGAAAACACTGAAGCTTTCTTT. Translated: CASSPYRENTEAFF. This chain links TRBV18 with TRBJ1-1, with D tentatively TRBD1 (6 bases). There are 14 residues in the CDR3. V gave up 2 bases and J gave up 2 bases, with 9 bases separating them. Germline assignment: CDR1 KGHSH and CDR2 LQKENI.

This chain connects TRBV12-5 to TRBJ2-3; D ambiguous. Looked up from germline, CDR1 is LGHNT and CDR2 is FRNRAP. Trimming removed 1 base from V and 2 bases from J, with 7 bases in between. The CDR3 spans 14 residues. In nucleotides, the CDR3 is TGTGCTAGTGGTTTGGACCTAGACACAGATACGCAGTATTTT. It is translated as CASGLDLDTDTQYF.

The chain carries TRBV15 and TRBJ1-1; 7 bases align to TRBD1. The CDR3 is 15 amino acids. V dropped 5 bases and J dropped 3; count of bases not matched to a gene: 9. Germline-derived CDR1 and CDR2 are LNHNV and YYDKDF (reference sequence). CDR3 loop: CATSVFRTGYTEAFF. Here the CDR3 DNA reads TGTGCCACCAGCGTTTTTCGGACAGGTTACACTGAAGCTTTCTTT.

The chain recombines TRBV13 with TRBJ2-5; D possibly corresponds to TRBD1 (7 bases). The germline V gene encodes CDR1 PRHDT and CDR2 FYEKMQ (reference sequence). V lost 6 bases and J lost 13, with 21 bases in between. This CDR3 region has 13 residues. CDR3 nucleotides: TGTGCCAGCAGGGAGGGGGCGAAAGTCGGCCTGTACTTC. It codes for CASREGAKVGLYF. The entire variable domain, with the rest obtained from reference TRBV13 and TRBJ2-5, is as follows: AAGVIQSPRHLIKEKRETATLKCYPIPRHDTVYWYQQGPGQDPQFLISFYEKMQSDKGSIPDRFSAQQFSDYHSELNMSSLELGDSALYFCASREGAKVGLYFGPGTRLLVL.

The chain has TRBV14 and TRBJ2-3; 8 bases fit TRBD2. Germline trimming cut 4 bases from V and 4 bases from J; bases unmatched to any gene: 10. CDR3 length: 16 amino acids. Germline assignment: CDR1 SGHDN and CDR2 FVKESK. CDR3 sequence (DNA): TGTGCCAGCAGCCGTCATGGGCTAGCGGGTTCAGATACGCAGTATTTT. It translates to CASSRHGLAGSDTQYF.

The chain employs TRBV9 and TRBJ1-1; maybe TRBD1 (6 bases). CDR3 length equals 13 residues. Trimming stripped 4 bases from V and 5 bases from J, with 12 bases between. Germline V gene sequence: CDR1 SGDLS, CDR2 YYNGEE. The CDR3 loop is CASSPEGGTEAFF. DNA of the CDR3: TGTGCCAGCAGCCCCGAGGGGGGGACTGAAGCTTTCTTT.

This clone was detected once. The chain links TRBV5-6 to TRBJ2-7; D gene unclear. CDR3 length: 13 residues. CDR1 is SGHDT and CDR2 is YYEEEE in the germline V gene. V lost 3 bases and J lost 6, with 13 bases in between. CDR3 region: CASSSPTHGEQYF. In nucleotides, the CDR3 is TGTGCCAGCAGCTCACCTACTCATGGCGAGCAGTACTTC.

V gene TRBV7-8 combines with J gene TRBJ1-5, with 7 bases lining up with TRBD1. After removal of 5 bases from V and 2 bases from J, the junction contained 3 bases not matched to a gene. Germline CDR1 SGHVS, CDR2 FQNEAQ. This CDR3 comprises 14 residues. This CDR3 reads CASSQDRGNQPQHF. The CDR3 DNA follows: TGTGCCAGCAGCCAAGACAGGGGCAATCAGCCCCAGCATTTT.

This chain uses TRBV11-3 with TRBJ1-2, with no clear D. Trimming stripped 4 bases from V and 4 bases from J, with 25 bases between. The CDR3 contains 18 residues. Per the germline V gene, CDR1 is SGHNT and CDR2 is YENEEA. This CDR3 reads CASSSIPPFLFTVYGYTF. The CDR3 region has the DNA TGTGCCAGCAGCTCTATCCCCCCCTTTTTGTTTACGGTCTATGGCTACACCTTC. The whole variable domain, filled in from reference TRBV11-3 and TRBJ1-2, reads EAGVVQSPRYKIIEKKQPVAFWCNPISGHNTLYWYLQNLGQGPELLIRYENEEAVDDSQLPKDRFSAERLKGVDSTLKIQPAELGDSAVYLCASSSIPPFLFTVYGYTFGSGTRLTVV.

The chain employs TRBV5-1 and TRBJ2-1; 7 bases are shared with TRBD1. Germline V gene data show CDR1 as SGHRS and CDR2 as YFSETQ. The CDR3 covers 15 residues. Trimming removed 2 bases from V and 2 bases from J; junction bases left unmatched: 4. The CDR3 DNA sequence: TGCGCCAGCAGCTTCACAGGGGAAGCCTACAATGAGCAGTTCTTC. It codes for CASSFTGEAYNEQFF.

J is TRBJ2-7 and V is TRBV11-3, with D maybe TRBD1 (5 bases). The germline V gene encodes CDR1 SGHNT and CDR2 YENEEA. V lost 5 bases and J 5 bases, leaving 13 bases between the germline ends. This CDR3 region has 13 residues. CDR3 sequence reads: CASSRLGPHEQYF. DNA for the CDR3: TGTGCCAGCAGCCGCTTGGGGCCCCACGAGCAGTACTTC.

The chain employs TRBV27 and TRBJ1-2; D not resolved. V was trimmed by 3 bases and J by 3 bases, leaving 14 bases between them. This CDR3 region has 15 residues. The V gene's germline CDR1 is MNHEY and CDR2 SMNVEV (reference sequence). The CDR3 loop is CASSLAGEGHYGYTF. CDR3 DNA sequence: TGTGCCAGCAGTTTGGCCGGAGAGGGTCACTATGGCTACACCTTC.

This clone was counted ten times or more. V is TRBV7-2 and J is TRBJ1-2; 9 positions agree with TRBD1. V gave up 4 bases and J gave up 6 bases; unmatched junction bases: 6. The germline gives CDR1 SGHTA, CDR2 FQGNSA. The CDR3 spans 14 residues. The CDR3 region has the DNA TGTGCCAGCAGCTCACAGGGACAGGGTGATGGCTACACCTTC. It specifies CASSSQGQGDGYTF.

The V gene is TRBV5-6, the J gene TRBJ2-7; 9 bases are a match to TRBD1. V gave up 3 bases and J gave up 5 bases; unmatched junction bases: 6. The CDR3 contains 14 residues. CDR1 and CDR2 (germline): SGHDT, YYEEEE. CDR3 amino acids: CASSSGQGIHEQYF. The CDR3 DNA reads TGTGCCAGCAGCTCGGGACAGGGTATCCACGAGCAGTACTTC.

This chain joins TRBV7-9 and TRBJ1-2; no clear D. Trimming shortened V by 1 base and J by 7 bases, and 16 bases separated the two germline ends. The CDR3 runs to 15 residues. Germline CDR1 and CDR2: SEHNR and FQNEAQ (reference sequence). The DNA for the CDR3 is TGTGCCAGCAGCTTAGGGCTATACCCGAGGTCTGGCTACACCTTC. Its protein product is CASSLGLYPRSGYTF.